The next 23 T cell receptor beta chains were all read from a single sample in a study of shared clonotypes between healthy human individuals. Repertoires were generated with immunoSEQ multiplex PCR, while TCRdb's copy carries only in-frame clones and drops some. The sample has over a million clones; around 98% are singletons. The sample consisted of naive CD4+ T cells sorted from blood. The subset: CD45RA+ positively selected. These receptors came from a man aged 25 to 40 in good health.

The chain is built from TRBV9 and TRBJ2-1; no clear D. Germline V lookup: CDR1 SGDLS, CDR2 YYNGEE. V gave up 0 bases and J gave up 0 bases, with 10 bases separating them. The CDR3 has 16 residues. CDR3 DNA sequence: TGTGCCAGCAGCGTAGAACACTGGAGCTCCTACAATGAGCAGTTCTTC. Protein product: CASSVEHWSSYNEQFF. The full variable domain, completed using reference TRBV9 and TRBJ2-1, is DSGVTQTPKHLITATGQRVTLRCSPRSGDLSVYWYQQSLDQGLQFLIQYYNGEERAKGNILERFSAQQFPDLHSELNLSSLELGDSALYFCASSVEHWSSYNEQFFGPGTRLTVL.

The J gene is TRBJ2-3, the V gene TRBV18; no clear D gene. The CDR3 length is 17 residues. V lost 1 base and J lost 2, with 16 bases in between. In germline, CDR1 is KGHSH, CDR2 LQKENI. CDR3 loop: CASSPQRVKDLTDTQYF. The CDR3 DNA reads TGTGCCAGCTCACCACAGCGCGTAAAAGACCTCACAGATACGCAGTATTTT.

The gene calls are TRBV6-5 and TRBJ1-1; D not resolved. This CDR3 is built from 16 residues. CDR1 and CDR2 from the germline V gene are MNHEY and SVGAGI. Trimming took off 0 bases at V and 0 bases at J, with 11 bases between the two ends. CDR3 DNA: TGTGCCAGCAGTTACTCTAGGACCCGGATGAACACTGAAGCTTTCTTT. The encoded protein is CASSYSRTRMNTEAFF.

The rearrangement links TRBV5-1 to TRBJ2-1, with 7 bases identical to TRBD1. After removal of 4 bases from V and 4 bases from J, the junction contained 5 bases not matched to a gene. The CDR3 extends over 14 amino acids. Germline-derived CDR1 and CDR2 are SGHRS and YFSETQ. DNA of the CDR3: TGCGCCAGCAGCAACGGGACAGCTTACAATGAGCAGTTCTTC. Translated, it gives CASSNGTAYNEQFF. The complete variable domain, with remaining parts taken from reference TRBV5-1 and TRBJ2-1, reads KAGVTQTPRYLIKTRGQQVTLSCSPISGHRSVSWYQQTPGQGLQFLFEYFSETQRNKGNFPGRFSGRQFSNSRSEMNVSTLELGDSALYLCASSNGTAYNEQFFGPGTRLTVL.

The DNA for the CDR3 is TGTGCCAGCAGCGCGACTAGCGGGAGGGATACGCAGTATTTT. Protein product: CASSATSGRDTQYF. The chain is built from TRBV9 and TRBJ2-3; 13 nucleotides agree with TRBD2. The CDR3 has 14 residues. The germline V gene encodes CDR1 SGDLS and CDR2 YYNGEE. V was pared by 3 bases and J by 6 bases, with 1 base of the junction left unmatched.

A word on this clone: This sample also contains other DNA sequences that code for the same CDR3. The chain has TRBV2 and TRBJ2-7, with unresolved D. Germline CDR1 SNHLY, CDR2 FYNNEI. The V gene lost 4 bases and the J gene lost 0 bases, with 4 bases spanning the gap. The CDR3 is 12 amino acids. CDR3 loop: CASSGDSYEQYF. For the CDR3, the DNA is TGTGCCAGCAGTGGGGACTCCTACGAGCAGTACTTC. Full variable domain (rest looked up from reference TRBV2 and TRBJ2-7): EPEVTQTPSHQVTQMGQEVILRCVPISNHLYFYWYRQILGQKVEFLVSFYNNEISEKSEIFDDQFSVERPDGSNFTLKIRSTKLEDSAMYFCASSGDSYEQYFGPGTRLTVT.

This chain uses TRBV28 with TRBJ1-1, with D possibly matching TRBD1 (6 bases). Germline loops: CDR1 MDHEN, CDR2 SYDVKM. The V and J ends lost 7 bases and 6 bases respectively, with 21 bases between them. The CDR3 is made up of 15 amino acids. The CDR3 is CASKARRGALPEAFF. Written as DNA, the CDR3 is TGTGCCAGCAAAGCTAGGCGGGGGGCGCTTCCTGAAGCTTTCTTT.

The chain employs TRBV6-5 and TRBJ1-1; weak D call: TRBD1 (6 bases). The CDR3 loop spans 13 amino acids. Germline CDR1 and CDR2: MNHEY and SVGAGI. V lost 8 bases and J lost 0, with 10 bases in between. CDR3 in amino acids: CASSGQMNTEAFF. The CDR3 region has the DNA TGTGCCAGCTCCGGACAGATGAACACTGAAGCTTTCTTT.

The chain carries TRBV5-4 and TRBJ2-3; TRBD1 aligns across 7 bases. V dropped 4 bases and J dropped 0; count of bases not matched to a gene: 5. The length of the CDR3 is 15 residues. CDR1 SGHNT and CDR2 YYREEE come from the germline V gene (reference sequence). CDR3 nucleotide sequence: TGTGCCAGCAGCGCAGGGGGTTCAAGCACAGATACGCAGTATTTT. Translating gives CASSAGGSSTDTQYF.

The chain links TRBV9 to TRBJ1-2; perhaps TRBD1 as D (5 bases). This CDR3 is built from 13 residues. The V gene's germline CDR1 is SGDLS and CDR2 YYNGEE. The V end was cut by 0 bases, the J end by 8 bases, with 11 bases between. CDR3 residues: CASSVDQGGGYTF. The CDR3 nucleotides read TGTGCCAGCAGCGTAGACCAGGGTGGCGGCTACACCTTC.

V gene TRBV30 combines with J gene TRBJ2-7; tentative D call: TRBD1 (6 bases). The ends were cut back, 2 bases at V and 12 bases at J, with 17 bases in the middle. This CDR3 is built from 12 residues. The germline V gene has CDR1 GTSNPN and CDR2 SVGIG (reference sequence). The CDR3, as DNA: TGTGCCTGGAGTAATGGGGGCAAATCTCCGTACTTC. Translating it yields CAWSNGGKSPYF.

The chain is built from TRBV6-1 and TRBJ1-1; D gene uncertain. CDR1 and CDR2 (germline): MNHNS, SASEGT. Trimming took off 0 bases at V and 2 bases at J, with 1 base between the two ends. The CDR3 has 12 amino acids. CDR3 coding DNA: TGTGCCAGCAGTGAAGCAAACACTGAAGCTTTCTTT. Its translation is CASSEANTEAFF.

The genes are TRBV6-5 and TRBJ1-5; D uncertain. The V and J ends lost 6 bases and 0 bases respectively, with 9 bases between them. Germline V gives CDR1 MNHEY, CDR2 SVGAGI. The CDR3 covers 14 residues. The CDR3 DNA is TGTGCCAGCAGCACACGGGATAGCAATCAGCCCCAGCATTTT. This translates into CASSTRDSNQPQHF.

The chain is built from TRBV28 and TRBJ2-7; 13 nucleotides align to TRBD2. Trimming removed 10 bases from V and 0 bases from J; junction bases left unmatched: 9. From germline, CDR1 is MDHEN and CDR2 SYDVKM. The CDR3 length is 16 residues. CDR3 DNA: TGTGCCACCCGGACTAGCGGGGGATTTAGCTCCTACGAGCAGTACTTC. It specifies CATRTSGGFSSYEQYF. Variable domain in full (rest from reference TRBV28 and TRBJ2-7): DVKVTQSSRYLVKRTGEKVFLECVQDMDHENMFWYRQDPGLGLRLIYFSYDVKMKEKGDIPEGYSVSREKKERFSLILESASTNQTSMYLCATRTSGGFSSYEQYFGPGTRLTVT.

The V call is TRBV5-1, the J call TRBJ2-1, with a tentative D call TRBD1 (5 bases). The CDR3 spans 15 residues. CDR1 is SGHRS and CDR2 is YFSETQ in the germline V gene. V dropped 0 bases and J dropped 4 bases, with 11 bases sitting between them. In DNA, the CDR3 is TGCGCCAGCAGCTTGGCCCCTACAGGTTACAATGAGCAGTTCTTC. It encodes CASSLAPTGYNEQFF.

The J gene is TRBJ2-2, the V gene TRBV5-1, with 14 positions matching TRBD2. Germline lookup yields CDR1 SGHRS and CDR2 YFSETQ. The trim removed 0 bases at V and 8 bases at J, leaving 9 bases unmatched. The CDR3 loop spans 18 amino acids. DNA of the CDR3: TGCGCCAGCAGCTTGGATCCCCAAGGACTAGCGGGAGGAGGGGAGCTGTTTTTT. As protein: CASSLDPQGLAGGGELFF.

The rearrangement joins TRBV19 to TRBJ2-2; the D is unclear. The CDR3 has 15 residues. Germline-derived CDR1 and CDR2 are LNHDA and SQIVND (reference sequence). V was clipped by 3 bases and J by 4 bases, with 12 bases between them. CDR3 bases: TGTGCCAGTAGTATCACACGGAGTGGCACCGGGGAGCTGTTTTTT. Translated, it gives CASSITRSGTGELFF.

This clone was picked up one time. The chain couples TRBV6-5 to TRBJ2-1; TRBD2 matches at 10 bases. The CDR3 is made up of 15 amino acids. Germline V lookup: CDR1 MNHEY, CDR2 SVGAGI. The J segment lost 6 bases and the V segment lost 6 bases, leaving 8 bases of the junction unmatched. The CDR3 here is CASRPSGSLTNEQFF. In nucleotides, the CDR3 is TGTGCCAGCAGACCTAGCGGGAGTTTAACCAATGAGCAGTTCTTC.

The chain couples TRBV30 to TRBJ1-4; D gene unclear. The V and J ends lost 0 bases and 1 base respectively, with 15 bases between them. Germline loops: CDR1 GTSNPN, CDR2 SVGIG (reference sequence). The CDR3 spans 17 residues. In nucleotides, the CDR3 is TGTGCCTGGAGTGTACAATGGGCCCTTGAAACTAATGAAAAACTGTTTTTT. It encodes CAWSVQWALETNEKLFF.

The CDR3 coding sequence is TGTGCCAGCAGCTTCCGTACTAGCGAATACGAGCAGTACTTC. Its protein product is CASSFRTSEYEQYF. The chain carries TRBV11-2 and TRBJ2-7, with 7 nucleotides matching TRBD2. This CDR3 is 14 amino acids long. The ends lost 3 bases at V and 4 bases at J; junction bases unmatched: 6. Per germline, CDR1 SGHAT and CDR2 FQNNGV.

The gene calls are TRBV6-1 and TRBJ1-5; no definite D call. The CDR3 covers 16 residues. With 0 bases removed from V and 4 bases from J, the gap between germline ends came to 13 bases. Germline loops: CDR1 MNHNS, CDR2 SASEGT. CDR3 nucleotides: TGTGCCAGCAGTGAAGCGCGAGGCGGGTTGAATCAGCCCCAGCATTTT. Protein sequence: CASSEARGGLNQPQHF.

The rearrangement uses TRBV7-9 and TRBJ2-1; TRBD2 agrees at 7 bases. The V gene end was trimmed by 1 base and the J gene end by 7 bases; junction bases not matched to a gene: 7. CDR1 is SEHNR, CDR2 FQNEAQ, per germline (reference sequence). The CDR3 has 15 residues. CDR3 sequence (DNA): TGTGCCAGCAGCTTAGTCGGGGCGGGAGCTAATGAGCAGTTCTTC. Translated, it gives CASSLVGAGANEQFF. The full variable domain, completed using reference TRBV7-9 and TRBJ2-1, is DTGVSQNPRHKITKRGQNVTFRCDPISEHNRLYWYRQTLGQGPEFLTYFQNEAQLEKSRLLSDRFSAERPKGSFSTLEIQRTEQGDSAMYLCASSLVGAGANEQFFGPGTRLTVL.

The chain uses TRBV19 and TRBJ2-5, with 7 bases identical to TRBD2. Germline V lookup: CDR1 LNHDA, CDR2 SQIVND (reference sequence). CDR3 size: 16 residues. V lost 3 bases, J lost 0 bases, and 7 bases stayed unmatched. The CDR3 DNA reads TGTGCCAGTAGTATTAGGCCACTAGCGAACCAAGAGACCCAGTACTTC. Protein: CASSIRPLANQETQYF. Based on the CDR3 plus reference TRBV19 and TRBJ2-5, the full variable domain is DGGITQSPKYLFRKEGQNVTLSCEQNLNHDAMYWYRQDPGQGLRLIYYSQIVNDFQKGDIAEGYSVSREKKESFPLTVTSAQKNPTAFYLCASSIRPLANQETQYFGPGTRLLVL.